The 22 T cell receptor beta chains reported below all come from one sample, sequenced in a study of blood T cell repertoires in COVID-19. The method was immunoSEQ multiplex PCR; TCRdb's version includes in-frame clones alone and lacks a portion of them. The data show some 200,000 clones, under 90% seen once. Sequenced sample: peripheral blood. These receptors were obtained from a woman aged 60-75 years who had recovered from COVID-19.

The V call is TRBV10-3, the J call TRBJ2-7, with 12 bases that match TRBD1. The J segment lost 4 bases and the V segment lost 6 bases, leaving 7 bases of the junction unmatched. The CDR3 covers 15 residues. Per the germline V gene, CDR1 is ENHRY and CDR2 is SYGVKD. The CDR3 sequence: CAIRDRDRGLYEQYF. The CDR3, as DNA: TGTGCCATCAGAGACCGGGACAGGGGGCTTTACGAGCAGTACTTC.

This clone was seen once. CDR3 coding DNA: TGTGCCAGCAGCTTACCTACCATGGGACTAGCGGGGAACAATGAGCAGTTCTTC. Translation gives CASSLPTMGLAGNNEQFF. J is TRBJ2-1 and V is TRBV7-9; 13 bases align to TRBD2. CDR1 is SEHNR and CDR2 is FQNEAQ in the germline V gene (reference sequence). The V segment lost 2 bases and the J segment 5 bases; nucleotides outside the gene matches: 9. The CDR3 loop spans 18 amino acids.

The chain couples TRBV29-1 to TRBJ2-6; D unclear. Germline lookup yields CDR1 SQVTM and CDR2 ANQGSEA. V was cut by 4 bases and J by 4 bases, with 11 bases left in between. The CDR3 is 14 residues long. CDR3 sequence: CSVAFGSGANVLTF. Here the CDR3 DNA reads TGCAGCGTTGCGTTCGGGTCAGGGGCCAACGTCCTGACTTTC. The variable domain in full, with the rest retrieved from reference TRBV29-1 and TRBJ2-6, is SAVISQKPSRDICQRGTSLTIQCQVDSQVTMMFWYRQQPGQSLTLIATANQGSEATYESGFVIDKFPISRPNLTFSTLTVSNMSPEDSSIYLCSVAFGSGANVLTFGAGSRLTVL.

The chain combines TRBV19 with TRBJ1-1; no clear D. The V end lost 3 bases, the J end lost 1 base, and 12 bases lay between the germline ends. The CDR3 runs 15 residues. Germline assignment: CDR1 LNHDA and CDR2 SQIVND (reference sequence). CDR3 residues: CASSMTGYSNTEAFF. The CDR3 DNA reads TGTGCCAGTAGTATGACGGGATACTCGAACACTGAAGCTTTCTTT.

This clone was picked up one time. The chain has TRBV19 and TRBJ2-2; D remains unclear. Trimming took 4 bases from V and 4 from J, leaving 10 bases between them. Looked up from germline, CDR1 is LNHDA and CDR2 is SQIVND (reference sequence). The length of the CDR3 is 14 residues. The CDR3 sequence is CASSKAQSTGELFF. The CDR3 nucleotides are TGTGCCAGTAGTAAAGCACAGTCCACCGGGGAGCTGTTTTTT.

The V gene is TRBV5-1, the J gene TRBJ2-3; TRBD2 is a possible D gene (5 bases). Looked up from germline, CDR1 is SGHRS and CDR2 is YFSETQ. This CDR3 spans 14 amino acids. V shed 4 bases and J shed 7 bases, with 16 bases lying between them. CDR3 in amino acids: CASSPDGVGNTQYF. CDR3 DNA: TGCGCCAGCAGCCCCGATGGGGTCGGGAATACGCAGTATTTT.

V usage is TRBV14 and J usage is TRBJ2-3; 8 bases map to TRBD1. V lost 1 base, J lost 6 bases, and 3 bases stayed unmatched. Germline V gene sequence: CDR1 SGHDN, CDR2 FVKESK. The CDR3 extends over 14 amino acids. For the CDR3, the DNA is TGTGCCAGCAGCCAAGCCAGGGGGCGCGATACGCAGTATTTT. Protein sequence: CASSQARGRDTQYF.

The chain couples TRBV6-6 to TRBJ1-1; maybe TRBD1 (5 bases). This CDR3 spans 14 amino acids. V lost 0 bases and J lost 3, with 8 bases in between. The germline V gene has CDR1 MNHNY and CDR2 SVGAGI (reference sequence). In DNA form, the CDR3 reads TGTGCCAGCAGTTACTCCGGGGGGTACACTGAAGCTTTCTTT. Translation gives CASSYSGGYTEAFF.

With regard to this clone: The same CDR3 is also encoded by other DNA sequences in this sample. CDR3 in amino acids: CASSLAGYNEQFF. The CDR3 DNA reads TGTGCCAGCTCTTTAGCGGGGTACAATGAGCAGTTCTTC. This chain joins TRBV25-1 and TRBJ2-1, with 8 bases fitting TRBD2. The CDR3 runs to 13 residues. The germline gives CDR1 MGHDK, CDR2 SYGVNS. V lost 8 bases and J lost 4; bases outside the gene matches: 4.

The chain has TRBV9 and TRBJ1-2, with 8 bases matching TRBD1. Trimming at V came to 3 bases and at J to 1 base, leaving 11 bases not matched to a gene. CDR3 length equals 17 residues. Germline V CDR1 and CDR2: SGDLS, YYNGEE. This chain's CDR3 is CASSEPDRGTLNYGYTF. The CDR3 nucleotides read TGTGCCAGCAGCGAACCCGACAGGGGCACGCTTAACTATGGCTACACCTTC.

The V and J genes are TRBV4-3 and TRBJ2-3; 10 positions agree with TRBD2. Germline CDR1 and CDR2: LGHNA and YSLEER. V lost 0 bases, J lost 6 bases, and 6 bases stayed unmatched. The CDR3 totals 16 residues. The chain's CDR3 is CASSQEWSGGADTQYF. Here the CDR3 DNA reads TGCGCCAGCAGCCAAGAATGGAGCGGGGGGGCGGATACGCAGTATTTT.

The J gene is TRBJ2-3, the V gene TRBV5-4; 7 nucleotides match TRBD1. The length of the CDR3 is 14 residues. The germline CDR1 and CDR2 sequences are SGHNT and YYREEE (reference sequence). Trimming took 1 base from V and 5 from J; bases not matched to a gene: 4. DNA of the CDR3: TGTGCCAGCAGCTTGCCAGGGGGAGTAGATACGCAGTATTTT. Its translation: CASSLPGGVDTQYF.

This clone showed up just once. This chain joins TRBV2 and TRBJ1-2, with D unresolved. This CDR3 spans 11 amino acids. CDR1 is SNHLY, CDR2 FYNNEI, per germline. The V end lost 6 bases, the J end lost 5 bases, and 7 bases lay between the germline ends. CDR3: CASRGEYGYTF. The CDR3 coding sequence is TGTGCCAGCAGGGGAGAATATGGCTACACCTTC.

V and J are TRBV30 and TRBJ2-5; D gene ambiguous. The V gene's germline CDR1 is GTSNPN and CDR2 SVGIG (reference sequence). V lost 4 bases, J lost 5 bases, and 11 bases lay in between. The CDR3 consists of 12 residues. The CDR3 bases are TGTGCCTGGAAACCACCGGGTGAGACCCAGTACTTC. It encodes CAWKPPGETQYF.

CDR3 sequence: CASSFGTGVVTDTQYF. The DNA of the CDR3 is TGTGCCAGCAGCTTCGGGACAGGGGTCGTCACAGATACGCAGTATTTT. The chain joins TRBV7-9 to TRBJ2-3; TRBD1 matches 10 bases. V shed 3 bases and J 2 bases; nucleotides not matched to a gene: 5. The CDR3 length is 16 residues. Germline CDR1 is SEHNR and CDR2 is FQNEAQ (reference sequence).

This chain joins TRBV4-1 and TRBJ1-1; D may be TRBD1 (5 bases). The CDR3 sequence is 15 residues long. CDR1 MGHRA and CDR2 YSYEKL come from the germline V gene. V lost 5 bases and J lost 4, with 17 bases in between. CDR3 bases: TGCGCCAGCAGCGAGAGGAAGGGGCTGAGCACTGAAGCTTTCTTT. It encodes CASSERKGLSTEAFF.

The chain joins TRBV5-4 to TRBJ2-3, with 8 bases matching TRBD2. The V and J ends lost 0 bases and 5 bases, in that order; junction bases with no gene match: 2. This CDR3 spans 14 amino acids. Germline assignment: CDR1 SGHNT and CDR2 YYREEE (reference sequence). CDR3 DNA: TGTGCCAGCAGCTTGGTGCTAGCGGGAGATACGCAGTATTTT. Translated, it gives CASSLVLAGDTQYF.

The chain recombines TRBV7-9 with TRBJ2-7, with a weak D call TRBD1 (6 bases). The V gene lost 6 bases and the J gene lost 6 bases, with 21 bases spanning the gap. The CDR3 totals 15 residues. Germline lookup yields CDR1 SEHNR and CDR2 FQNEAQ (reference sequence). The CDR3, as DNA: TGTGCCAGCAGTCTGGGGGACATGCAGGTCCGCGAGCAGTACTTC. Translation gives CASSLGDMQVREQYF.

The chain has TRBV5-4 and TRBJ2-7, with D maybe TRBD1 (5 bases). V lost 0 bases, J lost 3 bases, and 7 bases lay in between. CDR1 and CDR2 from the germline V gene are SGHNT and YYREEE (reference sequence). CDR3 size: 13 residues. In DNA form, the CDR3 reads TGTGCCAGCAGCTTGGAAGGGGTCTACGAGCAGTACTTC. Its protein is CASSLEGVYEQYF.

The table lists this clone with a count of one. This chain links TRBV4-1 with TRBJ2-7, with 7 bases that match TRBD1. The CDR3 runs 15 residues. The germline CDR1 and CDR2 sequences are MGHRA and YSYEKL. Trimming at V came to 1 base and at J to 5 bases, leaving 8 bases not matched to a gene. CDR3 sequence: CASSQAVATGDEQYF. DNA of the CDR3: TGCGCCAGCAGCCAAGCGGTGGCAACAGGGGACGAGCAGTACTTC.

At least ten counts were recorded for this clone. The chain employs TRBV5-6 and TRBJ2-1; 9 bases match TRBD2. The CDR3 has 15 residues. V trimming: 0 bases; J trimming: 6 bases; junction bases outside the gene matches: 4. The V gene's germline CDR1 is SGHDT and CDR2 YYEEEE. The CDR3 DNA reads TGTGCCAGCAGCTTGGGGGGACTAGCCCGCAATGAGCAGTTCTTC. Its translation: CASSLGGLARNEQFF.

The genes are TRBV27 and TRBJ1-1; 8 bases line up with TRBD1. Germline CDR1 MNHEY, CDR2 SMNVEV (reference sequence). This CDR3 is built from 14 residues. The V segment lost 3 bases and the J segment 6 bases; nucleotides outside the gene matches: 6. CDR3 bases: TGTGCCAGCAGTTTCTTGGACAGGGCGGCTGAAGCTTTCTTT. This encodes CASSFLDRAAEAFF.